The sample holds a few counts of the clone carrying this T cell receptor beta chain. Its antigen is currently unknown. Germline trimming cut 3 bases from V and 3 bases from J; bases unmatched to any gene: 1. This CDR3 comprises 13 residues. Germline values: CDR1 LGHNT, CDR2 FRNRAP. This entry comes from a study of T cell repertoires in cytomegalovirus infection. Findings of the study overall: The study found HLA-C-restricted CMV-specific TCR beta clonotypes dominating the ex vivo response.

One entry per CDR3 protein, called by TCRdb with MiXCR from the reads. The table records some 560,000 distinct CDR3 sequences, around 40% of them present only once. The chain employs TRBV12-5 and TRBJ2-5, with TRBD1 matching over 7 bases. This receptor was obtained from a human donor in good health (CMV status not recorded). Some clones in this sample may be carry-over from other donors' samples. The sample was cultured PBMCs, taken from culture after CMV antigen stimulation. This CDR3 reads CASGFTGEETQYF. Written as DNA, the CDR3 is TGTGCTAGTGGTTTTACAGGGGAAGAGACCCAGTACTTC.